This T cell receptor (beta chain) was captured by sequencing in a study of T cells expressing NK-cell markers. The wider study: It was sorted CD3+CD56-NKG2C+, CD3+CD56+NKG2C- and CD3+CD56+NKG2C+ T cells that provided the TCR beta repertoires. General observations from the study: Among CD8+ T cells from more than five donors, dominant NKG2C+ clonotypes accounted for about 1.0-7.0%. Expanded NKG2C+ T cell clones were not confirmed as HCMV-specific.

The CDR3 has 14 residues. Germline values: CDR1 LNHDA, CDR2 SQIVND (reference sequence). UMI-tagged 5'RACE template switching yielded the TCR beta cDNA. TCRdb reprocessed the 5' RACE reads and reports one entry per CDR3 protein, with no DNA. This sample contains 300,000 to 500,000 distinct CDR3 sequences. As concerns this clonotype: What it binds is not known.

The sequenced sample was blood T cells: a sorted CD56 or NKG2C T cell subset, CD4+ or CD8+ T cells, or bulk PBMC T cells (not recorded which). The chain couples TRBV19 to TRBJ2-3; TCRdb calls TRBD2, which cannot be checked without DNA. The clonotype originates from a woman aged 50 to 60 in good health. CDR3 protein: CASSTTGLPDTQYF.